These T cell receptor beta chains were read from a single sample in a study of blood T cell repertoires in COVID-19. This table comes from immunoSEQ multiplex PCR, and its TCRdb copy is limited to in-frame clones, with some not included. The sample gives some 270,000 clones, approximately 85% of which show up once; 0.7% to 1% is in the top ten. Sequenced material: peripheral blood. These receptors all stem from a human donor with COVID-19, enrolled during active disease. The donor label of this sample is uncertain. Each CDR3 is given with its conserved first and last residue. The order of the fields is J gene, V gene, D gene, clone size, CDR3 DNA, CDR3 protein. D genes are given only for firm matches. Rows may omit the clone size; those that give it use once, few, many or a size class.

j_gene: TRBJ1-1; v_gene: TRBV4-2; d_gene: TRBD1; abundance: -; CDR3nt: TGTGCCAGCAGCCAACCGGGACAGTTGAACACTGAAGCTTTCTTT; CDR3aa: CASSQPGQLNTEAFF
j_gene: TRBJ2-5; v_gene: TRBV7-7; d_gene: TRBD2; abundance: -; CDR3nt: TGTGCTAGCAGCTGGGGACTAGCGGGAGGGGAGACCCAGTACTTC; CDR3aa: CASSWGLAGGETQYF
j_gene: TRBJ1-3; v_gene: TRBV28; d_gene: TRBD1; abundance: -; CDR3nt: TGTGCCAGCAGTGCGCCCGAGACAGGGGGTAACACCATATATTTT; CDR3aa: CASSAPETGGNTIYF
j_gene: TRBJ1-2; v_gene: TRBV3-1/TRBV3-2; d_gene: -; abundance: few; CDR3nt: TGTGCCAGCAGCCCGCCCACAGGTTTTATTAACTATGGCTACACCTTC; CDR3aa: CASSPPTGFINYGYTF
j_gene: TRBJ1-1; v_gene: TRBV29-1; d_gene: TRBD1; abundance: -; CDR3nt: TGCAGCGTTGAAGAGGGGACAGCGAACACTGAAGCTTTCTTT; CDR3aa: CSVEEGTANTEAFF
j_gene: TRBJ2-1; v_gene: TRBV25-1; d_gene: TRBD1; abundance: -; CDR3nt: TGTGCCAGCAGTCCACAGGGGTCCTACAATGAGCAGTTCTTC; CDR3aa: CASSPQGSYNEQFF
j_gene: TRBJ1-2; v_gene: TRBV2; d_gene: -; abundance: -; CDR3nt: TGTGCCAGCAGTTCGGGTAGCTATGGCTACACCTTC; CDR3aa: CASSSGSYGYTF
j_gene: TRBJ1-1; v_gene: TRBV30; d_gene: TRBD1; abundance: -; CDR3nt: TGTGCCTGGAGCAGGACAGGCCGCGGAACTGAAGCTTTCTTT; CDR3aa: CAWSRTGRGTEAFF
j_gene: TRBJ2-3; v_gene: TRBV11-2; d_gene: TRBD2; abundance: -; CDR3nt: TGTGCCAGCAGCTCCAGGCCGCCTAGCGGGTCCGGCACAGATACGCAGTATTTT; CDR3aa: CASSSRPPSGSGTDTQYF
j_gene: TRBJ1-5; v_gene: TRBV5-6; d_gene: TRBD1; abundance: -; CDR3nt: TGTGCCAGCAGCTGGGGGACAGGGAATGAGGATCAGCCCCAGCATTTT; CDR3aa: CASSWGTGNEDQPQHF
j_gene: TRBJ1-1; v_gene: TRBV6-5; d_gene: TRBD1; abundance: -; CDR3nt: TGTGCCAGCAGTTCCGATCGGACAGGGGTAATCACTGAAGCTTTCTTT; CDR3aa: CASSSDRTGVITEAFF
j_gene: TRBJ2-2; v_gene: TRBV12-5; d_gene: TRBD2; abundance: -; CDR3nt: TGTGCTAGTGGTCGAGTGGGACTAGCGGGAGAAACCGGGGAGCTGTTTTTT; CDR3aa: CASGRVGLAGETGELFF
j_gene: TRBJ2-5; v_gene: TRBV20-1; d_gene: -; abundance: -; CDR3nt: TGCAGTGCTAGTAATCGGGGAGAGACCCAGTACTTC; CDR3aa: CSASNRGETQYF
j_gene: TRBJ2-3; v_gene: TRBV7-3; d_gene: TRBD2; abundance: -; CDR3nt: TGTGCCAGCAGCTCCCAAACTAGCGGCAGCACAGATACGCAGTATTTT; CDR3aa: CASSSQTSGSTDTQYF
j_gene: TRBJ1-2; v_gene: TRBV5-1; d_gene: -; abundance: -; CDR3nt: TGCGCCAGCAGCTTGGGTGACCCCCGGGCAGGGGCCGGCTATGGCTACACCTTC; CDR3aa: CASSLGDPRAGAGYGYTF
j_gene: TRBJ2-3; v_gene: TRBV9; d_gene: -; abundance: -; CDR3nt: TGTGCCAGCAGCGTAGAGCGGGCCCCCAACACAGATACGCAGTATTTT; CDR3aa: CASSVERAPNTDTQYF
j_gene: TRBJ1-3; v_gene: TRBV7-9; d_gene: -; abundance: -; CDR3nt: TGTGCCAGCAGCTTAAACCGGGACTCTGGAAACACCATATATTTT; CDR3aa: CASSLNRDSGNTIYF